Listed below are T cell receptor beta chains from one sample, sequenced in a study of CD8 T cells in ankylosing spondylitis. Each CDR3 protein gets one entry after TCRdb re-called the 5' RACE reads with MiXCR. The data hold 390,000 or so distinct CDR3 sequences, with about a fifth observed a single time. Sequencing was carried out using blood, either unsorted or a sorted T cell fraction (not recorded which). Receptors originate from a male donor with ankylosing spondylitis. CDR3s include the opening cysteine and the closing phenylalanine or tryptophan. D genes are given only for firm matches. Clone size appears in some rows only: once, few, many, or a class for an expanded clone.

many	TRBJ2-7	TRBD1	TRBV12-3/TRBV12-4	CASRRTGSYEQYF	TGTGCCAGCAGGAGGACAGGGTCCTACGAGCAGTACTTC
few	TRBJ2-7	NA	TRBV2	CASTEGAYEQYF	TGTGCCAGCACAGAGGGAGCCTACGAGCAGTACTTC
few	TRBJ1-5	NA	TRBV6-1	CASRANSNQPQHF	TGTGCCAGCAGGGCCAATAGCAATCAGCCCCAGCATTTT
many	TRBJ2-2	NA	TRBV29-1	CSAWGSGTGELFF	TGCAGCGCCTGGGGATCAGGCACCGGGGAGCTGTTTTTT
few	TRBJ1-5	NA	TRBV6-5	CASSLRLQLNQPQHF	TGTGCCAGCAGTTTACGGTTACAGCTCAATCAGCCCCAGCATTTT
NA	TRBJ1-5	NA	TRBV2	CASSERTVEWPQHF	TGTGCCAGCAGTGAAAGGACAGTCGAGTGGCCCCAGCATTTT
NA	TRBJ2-1	TRBD2	TRBV12-5	CASGPSGSRNEQFF	TGTGCTAGTGGTCCTAGCGGGAGCAGGAATGAGCAGTTCTTC
NA	TRBJ1-1	TRBD1	TRBV7-8	CASSFTGQGSTEAFF	TGTGCCAGCAGCTTCACGGGACAGGGATCCACTGAAGCTTTCTTT
few	TRBJ2-3	TRBD2	TRBV28	CASSPRIAGAADTQYF	TGTGCCAGCAGCCCGAGGATAGCGGGAGCTGCAGATACGCAGTATTTT
NA	TRBJ2-2	TRBD2	TRBV6-2/TRBV6-3	CASSYSGLAGGPLTGELFF	TGTGCCAGCAGTTACTCTGGACTAGCGGGAGGGCCTCTCACCGGGGAGCTGTTTTTT